One and the same sample provided the 18 T cell receptor beta chains below, sequenced in a study of blood T cell repertoires in COVID-19. Sequencing used immunoSEQ multiplex PCR; TCRdb keeps in-frame clones, though not all of them. The sample includes around 270,000 clones, about 90% seen only once; the top ten take over 2.5%. Sequencing was done on a sample of PBMCs or T cells enriched from blood (not recorded which). The receptors come from a woman between 40 and 50 years old who had been exposed to COVID-19.

The gene calls are TRBV5-4 and TRBJ2-5; D remains ambiguous. From germline, CDR1 is SGHNT and CDR2 YYREEE (reference sequence). This CDR3 has 12 amino acids. V was trimmed by 2 bases and J by 3 bases, leaving 5 bases between them. CDR3: CASSFLEETQYF. The DNA of the CDR3 is TGTGCCAGCAGCTTTCTCGAAGAGACCCAGTACTTC.

The rearrangement joins TRBV7-2 to TRBJ2-6; D unclear. Germline loops: CDR1 SGHTA, CDR2 FQGNSA. The CDR3 extends over 15 amino acids. V was cut by 4 bases and J by 0 bases, with 7 bases left in between. The DNA for the CDR3 is TGTGCCAGCAGCTCCTCCCGCTCTGGGGCCAACGTCCTGACTTTC. Its translation: CASSSSRSGANVLTF.

The sample holds one count of this clone. The chain links TRBV21-1 to TRBJ1-2; TRBD1, as called in the table, went unchecked against the DNA. TRBV21-1 is a pseudogene segment. This CDR3 region has 22 residues. CDR3 bases: TGTGCCAGCAGCAAAGGGAGGGGATTTAAAGGGGACAGGAAAAAAATTGATGGTGGCTACACCTTC. It is translated as CASSKGRGFKGDRKKIDGGYTF.

This chain links TRBV7-3 with TRBJ2-2; D unclear. The CDR3 contains 14 residues. CDR1 SGHTA and CDR2 FQGTGA come from the germline V gene. The V end lost 0 bases, the J end lost 5 bases, and 7 bases lay between the germline ends. CDR3 amino acids: CASSLTPVTGELFF. The CDR3 DNA is TGTGCCAGCAGCTTAACTCCAGTGACCGGGGAGCTGTTTTTT.

The chain links TRBV3-1 (or the pseudogene TRBV3-2) to TRBJ1-1, with TRBD1 identical over 7 bases. This CDR3 comprises 15 residues. Germline V gene lookup returns CDR1 LGHDT and CDR2 YNNKEL (reference sequence). With V trimmed by 2 bases and J by 4 bases, 7 bases remained unmatched. The CDR3 region has the DNA TGTGCCAGCAGCCAAAGCCGACAGGGCTCCACTGAAGCTTTCTTT. Translated: CASSQSRQGSTEAFF.

The V gene is TRBV28, the J gene TRBJ1-2, with D unresolved. The CDR3 spans 15 residues. V was trimmed by 4 bases and J by 3 bases, leaving 15 bases between them. The germline CDR1 and CDR2 sequences are MDHEN and SYDVKM. This chain's CDR3 is CASSYQGPEDYGYTF. CDR3 nucleotides: TGTGCCAGCAGTTATCAAGGCCCTGAGGACTATGGCTACACCTTC.

CDR3 coding DNA: TGTGCCAGCAGCCTAACAGGGGTAGGAAATCAGCCCCAGCATTTT. It translates to CASSLTGVGNQPQHF. The rearrangement joins TRBV7-9 to TRBJ1-5; 7 bases are a match to TRBD1. The CDR3 contains 15 residues. The V and J ends lost 5 bases and 4 bases, in that order; junction bases with no gene match: 8. The germline V gene has CDR1 SEHNR and CDR2 FQNEAQ (reference sequence).

The chain combines TRBV5-1 with TRBJ2-1, with TRBD2 identical over 10 bases. The CDR3 totals 18 residues. From germline, CDR1 is SGHRS and CDR2 YFSETQ. Trimming took 4 bases from V and 0 from J; bases not matched to a gene: 10. CDR3 nucleotide sequence: TGCGCCAGCAGCCGCTCTGGTAGCGGGGGGTCCTCCTACAATGAGCAGTTCTTC. It is translated as CASSRSGSGGSSYNEQFF.

The CDR3 spells CASSQGEGRQPQHF. The DNA of the CDR3 is TGCGCCAGCAGCCAAGGGGAGGGCCGTCAGCCCCAGCATTTT. V gene TRBV4-1 combines with J gene TRBJ1-5; no clear D gene. The germline CDR1 and CDR2 sequences are MGHRA and YSYEKL. The CDR3 totals 14 residues. The V and J ends lost 1 base and 6 bases respectively, with 10 bases between them.

The chain is built from TRBV2 and TRBJ1-2; 7 bases match TRBD1. The V gene's germline CDR1 is SNHLY and CDR2 FYNNEI. V dropped 7 bases and J dropped 1; count of bases not matched to a gene: 9. The CDR3 length is 15 residues. Here the CDR3 reads CASTTGQIFNYGYTF. CDR3 nucleotide sequence: TGTGCCAGCACCACGGGACAGATTTTTAACTATGGCTACACCTTC. The variable domain in full, with the rest retrieved from reference TRBV2 and TRBJ1-2, is EPEVTQTPSHQVTQMGQEVILRCVPISNHLYFYWYRQILGQKVEFLVSFYNNEISEKSEIFDDQFSVERPDGSNFTLKIRSTKLEDSAMYFCASTTGQIFNYGYTFGSGTRLTVV.

The CDR3 here is CASSSVGDRNYGYTF. CDR3 bases: TGTGCCAGCAGTTCTGTGGGCGATAGAAACTATGGCTACACCTTC. The chain is built from TRBV28 and TRBJ1-2, with D unresolved. The CDR3 runs 15 residues. Germline CDR1 is MDHEN and CDR2 is SYDVKM. The ends were cut back, 4 bases at V and 2 bases at J, with 14 bases in the middle.

The J gene is TRBJ2-1, the V gene TRBV19; D may be TRBD2 (5 bases). Germline CDR1 is LNHDA and CDR2 is SQIVND (reference sequence). The CDR3 length is 13 residues. V was trimmed by 6 bases and J by 6 bases, leaving 12 bases between them. In nucleotides, the CDR3 is TGTGCCAGTAGGGAAGGACTCTTCAATGAGCAGTTCTTC. This encodes CASREGLFNEQFF.

This rearrangement joins TRBV7-8 to TRBJ1-5; a weak D match, TRBD1 (6 bases). This CDR3 comprises 15 residues. Germline-derived CDR1 and CDR2 are SGHVS and FQNEAQ. Trimming took off 1 base at V and 4 bases at J, with 11 bases between the two ends. The CDR3 spells CASSLGVGGNQPQHF. The DNA for the CDR3 is TGTGCCAGCAGCTTAGGTGTAGGGGGAAATCAGCCCCAGCATTTT.

This clone was observed once. This chain connects TRBV2 to TRBJ2-3; D perhaps matches TRBD2 (7 bases). Germline V CDR1 and CDR2: SNHLY, FYNNEI. The ends were cut back, 3 bases at V and 6 bases at J, with 10 bases in the middle. This CDR3 spans 13 amino acids. CDR3 DNA: TGTGCCAGCAGTGACGGGGGGCCGGATACGCAGTATTTT. Protein sequence: CASSDGGPDTQYF.

This chain links TRBV4-3 with TRBJ2-2; no clear D. V was pared by 0 bases and J by 6 bases, with 8 bases between. The CDR3 is 14 amino acids. The germline V gene encodes CDR1 LGHNA and CDR2 YSLEER. The CDR3 here is CASSQEVAAGELFF. CDR3 in DNA: TGCGCCAGCAGCCAAGAGGTAGCTGCCGGGGAGCTGTTTTTT.

The chain joins TRBV15 to TRBJ1-1, with 8 bases matching TRBD1. The germline CDR1 and CDR2 sequences are LNHNV and YYDKDF (reference sequence). V was clipped by 5 bases and J by 0 bases; unmatched bases: 8. CDR3 length: 16 amino acids. CDR3: CATSSRTGKMNTEAFF. CDR3 DNA: TGTGCCACCAGCTCCCGGACAGGGAAGATGAACACTGAAGCTTTCTTT.

The V and J genes are TRBV30 and TRBJ1-2; TRBD1 agrees at 9 bases. Germline V CDR1 and CDR2: GTSNPN, SVGIG (reference sequence). Trimming cost V 0 bases and J 4 bases; bases outside gene matches: 3. This CDR3 is built from 14 residues. Here the CDR3 reads CAWSVSQGAYGYTF. In nucleotides, the CDR3 is TGTGCCTGGAGTGTTTCACAGGGGGCCTATGGCTACACCTTC.

This chain joins TRBV9 and TRBJ1-2, with no clear D. Germline CDR1 reads SGDLS; CDR2 reads YYNGEE. CDR3 length: 15 amino acids. Trimming took off 4 bases at V and 4 bases at J, with 17 bases between the two ends. This chain's CDR3 is CASSRGLSDFYGYTF. In DNA form, the CDR3 reads TGTGCCAGCAGCCGAGGACTTTCAGACTTCTATGGCTACACCTTC.